The T cell receptor beta chain described here comes from a study of T cells of healthy individuals. From the 5' RACE reads, TCRdb called clonotypes with MiXCR, one entry per CDR3 protein. The profile shows about 53,000 distinct CDR3 sequences, roughly 14% of them singletons. This clonotype was counted at least ten times. The CDR3 is 13 residues long. The V end lost 4 bases, the J end lost 9 bases, and 14 bases lay between the germline ends. CDR1 and CDR2 (germline): SGDLS, YYNGEE. The chain joins TRBV9 to TRBJ2-1, with D perhaps matching TRBD2 (6 bases). The sequence was obtained from a human donor in good health. The CDR3 region has the DNA TGTGCCAGCAGCCCCCGGGGGTCGGGTGAGCAGTTCTTC. Residues: CASSPRGSGEQFF.